The source of this TCR beta chain is a study of blood T cell repertoires in COVID-19. The CDR3 length is 15 residues. The germline gives CDR1 MRHNA, CDR2 SNTAGT. The J segment lost 5 bases and the V segment lost 3 bases, leaving 4 bases of the junction unmatched. Seattle-derived patients entered the study during active infection and were followed longitudinally. As handled by the study authors: Scientists estimated how many nucleated cells there were by amplifying reference gene primers. Only in-frame clones appear in the TCRdb table, and some are missing; sequencing was by immunoSEQ multiplex PCR. That table furnishes V, J and clone size, whereas the DNA furnished D and trimming. Of under 200,000 clones listed, 70% to 90% are singletons.

The receptor comes from a woman aged 60-75 years with COVID-19, enrolled during active disease. The chain combines TRBV6-4 with TRBJ2-3, with 11 nucleotides matching TRBD2. Sequences were obtained from peripheral blood. As DNA, the CDR3 is TGTGCCAGCAGTGATGGTAGCGGGAGGGGAGATACGCAGTATTTT. Amino acids: CASSDGSGRGDTQYF.